These T cell receptor beta chains were read from a single sample in a study of identical twins. TCRdb itself ran the 5' RACE reads through MiXCR, one entry per CDR3 protein. The data hold 500,000 to 600,000 distinct CDR3 sequences, with 20% to 25% observed a single time. The data also belong to a second study, concerning T cells expressing NK-cell markers.

The sequencing sample was made of CD4+ T cells sorted from blood. Every receptor here comes from a woman under 30 in good health. Each CDR3 is given with its conserved first and last residue.

13	TRBJ2-1	TRBV4-3	CASSQGTWNEQFF
11	TRBJ2-5	TRBV20-1	CSAGGVETQYF
15	TRBJ2-3	TRBV20-1	CSASGLAGDADTQYF
16	TRBJ2-2	TRBV21-1	CASNNQGTGRIGELFF
15	TRBJ2-2	TRBV19	CASSIGQGRTGELFF
15	TRBJ2-3	TRBV18	CASSINRGGADTQYF
14	TRBJ1-5	TRBV12-3/TRBV12-4	CASSKTTVDQPQHF
13	TRBJ1-1	TRBV6-1	CASTTQPNTEAFF
14	TRBJ2-7	TRBV5-1	CASSLEASSREQYF
14	TRBJ2-1	TRBV5-1	CASSLTGTGHEQFF
16	TRBJ2-7	TRBV7-9	CASSRVRTGKWGEQYF
16	TRBJ2-7	TRBV6-5	CASSYSAQSGGYEQYF
13	TRBJ1-1	TRBV5-5	CASSPTANTEAFF
17	TRBJ2-1	TRBV12-3/TRBV12-4	CASSLTSGGPEGDEQFF
16	TRBJ2-3	TRBV5-1	CASSLYLTAHTDTQYF
14	TRBJ1-1	TRBV3-1	CASSQGYEGAEAFF
14	TRBJ2-5	TRBV20-1	CSAPSQNGGETQYF
13	TRBJ1-6	TRBV5-1	CASSPDFYSPLHF
14	TRBJ2-1	TRBV7-9	CASSLVGAAHEQFF
11	TRBJ2-2	TRBV6-2/TRBV6-3	CASRWTGELFF
17	TRBJ2-2	TRBV6-2/TRBV6-3	CASSYPIPGPQTGELFF
14	TRBJ1-2	TRBV5-4	CASSLGHFSNGYTF
14	TRBJ2-1	TRBV3-1	CASSYTLGEGEQFF
14	TRBJ2-1	TRBV20-1	CSARMGGKYNEQFF
14	TRBJ1-1	TRBV6-1	CASIDNIWGTEAFF
15	TRBJ2-7	TRBV20-1	CSARQLAGTGNEQYF
14	TRBJ1-6	TRBV9	CASSVDTMNSPLHF
12	TRBJ2-7	TRBV20-1	CSARAADYEQYF
16	TRBJ2-6	TRBV7-8	CASSLVGGTGANVLTF
13	TRBJ2-7	TRBV6-2/TRBV6-3	CASTATGYGEQYF
13	TRBJ1-5	TRBV20-1	CSATARTDQPQHF
15	TRBJ2-1	TRBV12-3/TRBV12-4	CASSFTGGVWNEQFF
13	TRBJ2-7	TRBV20-1	CSATKSPDYEQYF
15	TRBJ2-3	TRBV15	CATSLGQGAGDTQYF
14	TRBJ2-2	TRBV20-1	CSASGLSNTGELFF
15	TRBJ1-1	TRBV4-2	CASSQVGQANTEAFF
14	TRBJ2-2	TRBV11-2	CASSLYLNTGELFF
15	TRBJ1-3	TRBV7-2	CASSPPRGLGNTIYF
15	TRBJ2-3	TRBV6-2/TRBV6-3	CASSYLDAGEDTQYF